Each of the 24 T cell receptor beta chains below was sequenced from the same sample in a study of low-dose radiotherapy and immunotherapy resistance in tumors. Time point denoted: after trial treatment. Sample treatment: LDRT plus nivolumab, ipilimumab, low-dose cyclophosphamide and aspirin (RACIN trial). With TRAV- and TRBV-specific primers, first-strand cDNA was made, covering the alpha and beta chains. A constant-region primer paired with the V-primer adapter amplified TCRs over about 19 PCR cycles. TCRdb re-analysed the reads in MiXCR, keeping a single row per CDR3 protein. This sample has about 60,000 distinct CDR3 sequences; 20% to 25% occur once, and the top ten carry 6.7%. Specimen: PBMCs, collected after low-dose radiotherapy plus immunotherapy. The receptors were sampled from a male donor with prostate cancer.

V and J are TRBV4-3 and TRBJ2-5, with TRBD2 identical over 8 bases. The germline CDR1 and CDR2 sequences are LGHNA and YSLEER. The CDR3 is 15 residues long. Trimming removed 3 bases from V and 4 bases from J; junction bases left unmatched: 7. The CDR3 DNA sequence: TGCGCCAGCAGCCATAATCGGGGGGGCCGAGAGACCCAGTACTTC. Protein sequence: CASSHNRGGRETQYF.

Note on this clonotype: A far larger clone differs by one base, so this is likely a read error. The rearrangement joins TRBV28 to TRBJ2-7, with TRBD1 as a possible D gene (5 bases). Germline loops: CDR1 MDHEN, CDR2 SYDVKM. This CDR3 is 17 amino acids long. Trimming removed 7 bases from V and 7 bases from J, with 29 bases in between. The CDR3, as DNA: TGTGCCAGCAACTCCCGTTGGAGCCAGGGCACCTACAATGAGCAGTACTTC. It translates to CASNSRWSQGTYNEQYF.

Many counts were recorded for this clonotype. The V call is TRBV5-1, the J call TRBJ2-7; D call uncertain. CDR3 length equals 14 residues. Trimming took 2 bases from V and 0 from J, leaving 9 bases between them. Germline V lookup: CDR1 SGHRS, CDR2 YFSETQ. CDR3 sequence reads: CASSFVSHSYEQYF. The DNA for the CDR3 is TGCGCCAGCAGCTTTGTTTCCCACTCCTACGAGCAGTACTTC.

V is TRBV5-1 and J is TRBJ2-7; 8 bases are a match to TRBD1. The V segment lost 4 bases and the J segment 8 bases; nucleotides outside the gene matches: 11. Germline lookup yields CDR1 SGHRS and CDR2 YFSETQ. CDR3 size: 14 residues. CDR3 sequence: CASSPGQDPHKQYF. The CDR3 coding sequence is TGCGCCAGCAGCCCGGGACAGGACCCCCACAAGCAGTACTTC. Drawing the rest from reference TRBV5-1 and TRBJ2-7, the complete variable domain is KAGVTQTPRYLIKTRGQQVTLSCSPISGHRSVSWYQQTPGQGLQFLFEYFSETQRNKGNFPGRFSGRQFSNSRSEMNVSTLELGDSALYLCASSPGQDPHKQYFGPGTRLTVT.

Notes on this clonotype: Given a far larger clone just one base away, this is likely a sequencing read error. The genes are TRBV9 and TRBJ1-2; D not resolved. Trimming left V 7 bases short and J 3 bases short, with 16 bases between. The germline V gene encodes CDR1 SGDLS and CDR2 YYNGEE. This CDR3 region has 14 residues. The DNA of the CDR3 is TGTGCCAGCTCAGCAGAGGCCGGACACTATGGCTACACCTTC. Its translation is CASSAEAGHYGYTF.

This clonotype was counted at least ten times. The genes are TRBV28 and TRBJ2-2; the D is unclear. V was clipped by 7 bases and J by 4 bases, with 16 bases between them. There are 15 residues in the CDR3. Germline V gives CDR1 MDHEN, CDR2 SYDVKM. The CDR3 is CASTNLIQSTGELFF. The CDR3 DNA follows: TGTGCCAGCACCAACTTAATACAGTCCACCGGGGAGCTGTTTTTT.

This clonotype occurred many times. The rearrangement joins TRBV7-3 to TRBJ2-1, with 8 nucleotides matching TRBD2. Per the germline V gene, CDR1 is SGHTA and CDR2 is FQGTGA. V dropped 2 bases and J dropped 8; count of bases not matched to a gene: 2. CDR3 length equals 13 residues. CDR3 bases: TGTGCCAGCAGCTTAGCGGGGGGCTATGAGCAGTTCTTC. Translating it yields CASSLAGGYEQFF.

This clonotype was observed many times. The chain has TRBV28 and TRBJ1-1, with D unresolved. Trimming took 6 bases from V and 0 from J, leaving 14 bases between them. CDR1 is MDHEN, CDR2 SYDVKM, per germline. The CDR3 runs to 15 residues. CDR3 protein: CASSHRPLMNTEAFF. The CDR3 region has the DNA TGTGCCAGCAGCCATAGACCCCTTATGAACACTGAAGCTTTCTTT.

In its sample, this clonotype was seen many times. CDR3 residues: CAVRRDADTQYF. DNA of the CDR3: TGTGCCGTTCGGAGGGACGCAGATACGCAGTATTTT. The chain carries TRBV6-1 and TRBJ2-3; a possible D gene is TRBD2 (6 bases). Germline V lookup: CDR1 MNHNS, CDR2 SASEGT. The V gene lost 11 bases and the J gene lost 4 bases, with 13 bases spanning the gap. The CDR3 is 12 residues long.

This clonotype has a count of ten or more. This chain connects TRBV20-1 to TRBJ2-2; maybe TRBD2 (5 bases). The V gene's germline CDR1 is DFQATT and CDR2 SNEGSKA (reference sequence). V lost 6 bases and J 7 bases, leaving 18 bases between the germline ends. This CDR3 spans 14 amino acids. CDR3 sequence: CSASRPGSVGELFF. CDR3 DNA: TGCAGTGCCAGTCGGCCGGGGTCTGTCGGGGAGCTGTTTTTT.

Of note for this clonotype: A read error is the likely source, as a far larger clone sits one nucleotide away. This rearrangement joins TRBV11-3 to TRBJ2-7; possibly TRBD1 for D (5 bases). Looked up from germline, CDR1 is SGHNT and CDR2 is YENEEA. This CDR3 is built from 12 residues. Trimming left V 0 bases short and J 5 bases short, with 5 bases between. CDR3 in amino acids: CASSLETDEQYF. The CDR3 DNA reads TGTGCCAGCAGCTTAGAGACAGACGAGCAGTACTTC.

CDR3 sequence: CASSKVNTEAFF. CDR3 DNA: TGCGCCAGCAGTAAGGTGAACACTGAAGCTTTCTTT. The chain joins TRBV10-2 to TRBJ1-1; D is uncertain. The V and J ends lost 5 bases and 0 bases respectively, with 4 bases between them. Germline CDR1 WSHSY, CDR2 SAAADI. This CDR3 comprises 12 residues.

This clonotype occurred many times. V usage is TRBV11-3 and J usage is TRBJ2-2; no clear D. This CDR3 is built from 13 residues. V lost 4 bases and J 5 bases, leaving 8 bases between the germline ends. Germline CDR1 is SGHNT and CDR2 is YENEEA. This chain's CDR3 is CASSWVRTGELFF. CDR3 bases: TGTGCCAGCAGCTGGGTCCGTACCGGGGAGCTGTTTTTT.

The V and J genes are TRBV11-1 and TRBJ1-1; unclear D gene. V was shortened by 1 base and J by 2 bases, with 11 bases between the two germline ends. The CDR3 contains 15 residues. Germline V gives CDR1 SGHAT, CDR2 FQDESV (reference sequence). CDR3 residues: CASSLEWRENTEAFF. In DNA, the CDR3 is TGTGCCAGCAGCTTAGAATGGCGGGAAAACACTGAAGCTTTCTTT.

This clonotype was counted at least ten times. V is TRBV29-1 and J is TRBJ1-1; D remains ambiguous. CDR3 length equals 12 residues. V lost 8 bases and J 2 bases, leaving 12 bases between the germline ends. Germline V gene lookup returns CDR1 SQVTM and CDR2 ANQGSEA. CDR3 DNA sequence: TGCAGCACCCGGAGTACTAACACTGAAGCTTTCTTT. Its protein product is CSTRSTNTEAFF.

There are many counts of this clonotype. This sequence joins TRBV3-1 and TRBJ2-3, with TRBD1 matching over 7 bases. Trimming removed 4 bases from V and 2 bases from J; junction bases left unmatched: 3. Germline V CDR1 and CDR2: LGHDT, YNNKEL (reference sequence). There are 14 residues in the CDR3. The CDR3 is CASSRDRSTDTQYF. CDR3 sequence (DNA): TGTGCCAGCAGCCGGGACAGATCCACAGATACGCAGTATTTT.

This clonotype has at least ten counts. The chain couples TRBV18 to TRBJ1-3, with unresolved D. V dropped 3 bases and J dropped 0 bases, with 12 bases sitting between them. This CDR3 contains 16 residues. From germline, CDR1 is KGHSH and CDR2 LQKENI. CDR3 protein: CASSPGLISSGNTIYF. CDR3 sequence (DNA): TGTGCCAGCTCACCCGGCCTGATTAGCTCTGGAAACACCATATATTTT.

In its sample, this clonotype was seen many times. The CDR3 loop is CASSPGGVSYNEQFF. In nucleotides, the CDR3 is TGCGCCAGCAGCCCCGGAGGAGTTTCCTACAATGAGCAGTTCTTC. The V call is TRBV5-1, the J call TRBJ2-1, with a tentative D call TRBD2 (5 bases). Trimming cost V 4 bases and J 1 base, with 12 bases left between them. Germline CDR1 and CDR2: SGHRS and YFSETQ. The CDR3 has 15 amino acids.

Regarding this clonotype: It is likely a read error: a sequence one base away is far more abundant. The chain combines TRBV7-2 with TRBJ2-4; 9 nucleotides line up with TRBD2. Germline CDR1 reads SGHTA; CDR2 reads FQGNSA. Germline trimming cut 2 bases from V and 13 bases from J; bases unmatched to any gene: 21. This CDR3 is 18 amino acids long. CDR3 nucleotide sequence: TGTGCCAGCAGCTTATTCAAAGCGGGGGGCGCTTGGTACAATGAGCAGTACTTC. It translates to CASSLFKAGGAWYNEQYF.

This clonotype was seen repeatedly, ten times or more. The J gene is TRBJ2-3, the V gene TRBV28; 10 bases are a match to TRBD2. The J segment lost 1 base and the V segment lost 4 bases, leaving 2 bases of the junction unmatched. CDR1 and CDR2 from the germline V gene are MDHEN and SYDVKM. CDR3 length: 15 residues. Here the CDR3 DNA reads TGTGCCAGCAGTTGGACTAGCGGCCGCACAGATACGCAGTATTTT. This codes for CASSWTSGRTDTQYF.

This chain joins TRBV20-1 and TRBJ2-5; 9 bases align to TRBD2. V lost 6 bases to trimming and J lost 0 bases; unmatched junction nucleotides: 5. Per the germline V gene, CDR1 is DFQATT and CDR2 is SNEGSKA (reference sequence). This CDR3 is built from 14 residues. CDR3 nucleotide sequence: TGCAGTGCCCTTAGCGGGGGAAACCAAGAGACCCAGTACTTC. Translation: CSALSGGNQETQYF.

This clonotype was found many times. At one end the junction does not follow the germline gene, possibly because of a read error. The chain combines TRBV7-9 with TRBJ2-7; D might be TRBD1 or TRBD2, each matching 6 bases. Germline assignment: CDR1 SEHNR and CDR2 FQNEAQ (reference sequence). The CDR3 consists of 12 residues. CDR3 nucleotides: TGTGCCAGCAGCTTAGTGGAACGGGGGCCAATTTTC. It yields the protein CASSLVERGPIF.

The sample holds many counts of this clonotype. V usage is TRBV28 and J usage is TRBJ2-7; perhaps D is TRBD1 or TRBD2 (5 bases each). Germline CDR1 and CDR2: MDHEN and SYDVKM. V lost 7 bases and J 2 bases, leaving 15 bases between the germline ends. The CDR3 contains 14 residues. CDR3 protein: CASTYRDLTYEQYF. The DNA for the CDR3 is TGTGCCAGCACCTACCGGGACCTTACCTACGAGCAGTACTTC.

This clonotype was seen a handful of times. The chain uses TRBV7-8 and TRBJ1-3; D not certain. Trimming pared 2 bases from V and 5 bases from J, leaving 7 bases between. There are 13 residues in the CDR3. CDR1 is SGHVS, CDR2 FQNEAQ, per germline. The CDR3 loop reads CASSLNGRNTIYF. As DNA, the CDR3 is TGTGCCAGCAGCTTAAACGGTCGAAACACCATATATTTT.